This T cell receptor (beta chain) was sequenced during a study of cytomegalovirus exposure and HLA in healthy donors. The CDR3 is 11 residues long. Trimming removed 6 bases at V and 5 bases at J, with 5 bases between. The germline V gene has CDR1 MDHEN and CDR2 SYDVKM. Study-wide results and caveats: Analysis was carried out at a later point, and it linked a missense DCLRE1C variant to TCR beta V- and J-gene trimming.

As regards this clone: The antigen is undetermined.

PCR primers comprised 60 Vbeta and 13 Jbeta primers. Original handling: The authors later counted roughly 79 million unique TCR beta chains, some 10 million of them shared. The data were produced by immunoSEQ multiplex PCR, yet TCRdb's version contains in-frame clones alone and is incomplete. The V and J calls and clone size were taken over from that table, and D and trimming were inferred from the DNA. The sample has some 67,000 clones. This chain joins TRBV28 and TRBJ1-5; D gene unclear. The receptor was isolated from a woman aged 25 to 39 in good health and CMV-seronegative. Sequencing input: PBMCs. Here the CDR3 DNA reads TGTGCCAGCAGCCTAGATCAGCCCCAGCATTTT. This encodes CASSLDQPQHF. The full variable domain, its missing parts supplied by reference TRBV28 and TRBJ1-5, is DVKVTQSSRYLVKRTGEKVFLECVQDMDHENMFWYRQDPGLGLRLIYFSYDVKMKEKGDIPEGYSVSREKKERFSLILESASTNQTSMYLCASSLDQPQHFGDGTRLSIL.